One and the same sample provided the 2 T cell receptor beta chains below, sequenced in a study of blood T cell repertoires in COVID-19. The repertoire was sequenced with immunoSEQ multiplex PCR; TCRdb's copy has only in-frame clones and lacks some. The table lists about 15,000 clones, around 88% of them singletons. Sequenced: peripheral blood. The origin of the receptors is a human donor in a cohort sampled during active COVID-19.

A single count supports this clone. The V gene is TRBV11-2, the J gene TRBJ2-7; D gene uncertain. From germline, CDR1 is SGHAT and CDR2 FQNNGV. CDR3 length: 11 residues. Trimming left V 5 bases short and J 2 bases short, with 4 bases between. The CDR3 DNA is TGTGCCAGCAGCCCCGCCTACGAGCAGTACTTC. This codes for CASSPAYEQYF.

A single count supports this clone. The rearrangement joins TRBV19 to TRBJ2-5, with D hard to call. The CDR3 extends over 11 amino acids. The germline V gene has CDR1 LNHDA and CDR2 SQIVND (reference sequence). V gave up 6 bases and J gave up 5 bases, with 7 bases separating them. The CDR3 DNA reads as TGTGCCAGTAGAGGCGGCGAGACCCAGTACTTC. Translated, it gives CASRGGETQYF.